This record looks at one TCR beta chain sequence and its context. Original methodology: Amplification of reference gene primers provided the estimated nucleated cell counts. Profiling relied on immunoSEQ multiplex PCR, and the TCRdb table lists in-frame clones only, not all of them. That table furnishes V, J and clone size, whereas the DNA furnished D and trimming. The sample yields 150,000 to 200,000 clones, 75% to 80% seen once. The data belong to a study of blood T cell repertoires in COVID-19. Overall study context: COVID-19 samples from acute and convalescent phases originated in the United States, Italy and Spain. PBMCs, B-cell-depleted T cells, or T cells provided the cDNA or gDNA that made up the material.

Trimming took 6 bases from V and 9 from J; bases not matched to a gene: 14. The germline CDR1 and CDR2 sequences are GTSNPN and SVGIG (reference sequence). The CDR3 length is 14 residues. This sequence was found in a woman aged 70 to 79 with acute or convalescent COVID-19. The rearrangement links TRBV30 to TRBJ2-1, with 7 bases lining up with TRBD2. Material for sequencing was peripheral blood. The CDR3 loop is CACTSGTSVGEQFF. CDR3 nucleotide sequence: TGTGCCTGCACAAGCGGGACCTCAGTGGGTGAGCAGTTCTTC.